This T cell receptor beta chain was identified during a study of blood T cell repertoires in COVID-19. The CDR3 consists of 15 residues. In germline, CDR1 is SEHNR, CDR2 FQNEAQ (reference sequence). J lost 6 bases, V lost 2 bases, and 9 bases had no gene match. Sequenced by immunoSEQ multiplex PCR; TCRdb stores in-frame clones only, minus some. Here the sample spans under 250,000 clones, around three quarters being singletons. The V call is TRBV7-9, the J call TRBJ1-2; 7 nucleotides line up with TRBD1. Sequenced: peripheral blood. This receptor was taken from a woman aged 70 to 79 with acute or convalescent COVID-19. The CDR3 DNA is TGTGCCAGCAGCTTAAATTTCGACAGGGTAGATGGCTACACCTTC. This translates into CASSLNFDRVDGYTF.